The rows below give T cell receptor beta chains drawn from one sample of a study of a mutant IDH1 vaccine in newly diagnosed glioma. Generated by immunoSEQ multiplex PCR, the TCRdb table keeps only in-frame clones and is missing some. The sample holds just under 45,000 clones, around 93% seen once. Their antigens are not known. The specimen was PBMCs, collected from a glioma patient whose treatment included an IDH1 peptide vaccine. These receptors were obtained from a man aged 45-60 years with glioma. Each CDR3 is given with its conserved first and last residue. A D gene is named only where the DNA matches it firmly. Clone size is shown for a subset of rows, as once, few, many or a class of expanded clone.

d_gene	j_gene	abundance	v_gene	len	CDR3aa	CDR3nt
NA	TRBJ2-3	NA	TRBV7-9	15	CASSFSRGGADTQYF	TGTGCCAGCAGCTTCAGCAGGGGGGGCGCAGATACGCAGTATTTT
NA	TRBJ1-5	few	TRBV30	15	CAWSGGEGSNQPQHF	TGTGCCTGGAGTGGCGGCGAAGGCAGCAATCAGCCCCAGCATTTT
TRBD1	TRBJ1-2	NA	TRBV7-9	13	CASSPGQVYGYTF	TGTGCCAGCAGCCCTGGACAGGTCTATGGCTACACCTTC
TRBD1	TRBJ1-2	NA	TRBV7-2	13	CASSQDRLGGYTF	TGTGCCAGCAGCCAGGACAGGTTGGGTGGCTACACCTTC
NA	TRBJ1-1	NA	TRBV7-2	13	CASGGQLNTEAFF	TGTGCCAGCGGCGGACAGCTGAACACTGAAGCTTTCTTT
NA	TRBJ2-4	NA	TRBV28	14	CASSPAKAGNIQYF	TGTGCCAGCAGCCCCGCGAAGGCGGGAAACATTCAGTACTTC
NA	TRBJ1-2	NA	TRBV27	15	CASRRQGGQNYGYTF	TGTGCCAGCAGAAGGCAGGGCGGTCAAAACTATGGCTACACCTTC
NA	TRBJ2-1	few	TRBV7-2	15	CASSSTASSYNEQFF	TGTGCCAGCAGCTCTACGGCCAGCTCCTACAATGAGCAGTTCTTC
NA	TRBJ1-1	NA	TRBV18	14	CASSPQDINTEAFF	TGTGCCAGCTCACCACAGGATATAAACACTGAAGCTTTCTTT
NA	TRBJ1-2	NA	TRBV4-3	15	CASSQDGWANYGYTF	TGCGCCAGCAGCCAAGATGGGTGGGCTAACTATGGCTACACCTTC
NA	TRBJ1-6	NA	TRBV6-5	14	CASSSHPYNSPLHF	TGTGCCAGCAGTAGTCACCCCTATAATTCACCCCTCCACTTT
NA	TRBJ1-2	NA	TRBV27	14	CASTDSGGDYGYTF	TGTGCCAGCACCGATTCGGGGGGGGACTATGGCTACACCTTC
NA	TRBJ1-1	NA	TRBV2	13	CATLWGRNTEAFF	TGTGCCACCTTATGGGGGCGGAACACTGAAGCTTTCTTT
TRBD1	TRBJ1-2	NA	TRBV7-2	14	CASSLGQGAYGYTF	TGTGCCAGCAGCTTAGGACAGGGCGCCTATGGCTACACCTTC
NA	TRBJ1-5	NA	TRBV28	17	CASTLLLARGRGQPQHF	TGTGCCAGCACCCTCCTCCTGGCCCGGGGAAGGGGTCAGCCCCAGCATTTT
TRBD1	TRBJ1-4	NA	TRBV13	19	CASSPLLSGQGSTNEKLFF	TGTGCCAGCAGCCCTCTTTTATCTGGACAGGGTTCAACTAATGAAAAACTGTTTTTT
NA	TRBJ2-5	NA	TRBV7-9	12	CASGGGEETQYF	TGTGCCAGCGGTGGGGGCGAAGAGACCCAGTACTTC
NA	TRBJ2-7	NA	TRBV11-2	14	CASSSTRPYYEQYF	TGTGCCAGCAGCTCGACTAGACCCTACTACGAGCAGTACTTC
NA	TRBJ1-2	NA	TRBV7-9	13	CASSSSVGGGYTF	TGTGCCAGCAGCTCCTCTGTGGGAGGTGGCTACACCTTC
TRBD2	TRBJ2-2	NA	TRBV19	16	CASSPGLAGTTGELFF	TGTGCCAGTAGCCCCGGACTAGCGGGGACCACCGGGGAGCTGTTTTTT
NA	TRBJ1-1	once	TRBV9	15	CASSVGRGLNTEAFF	TGTGCCAGCAGCGTAGGTCGGGGACTGAACACTGAAGCTTTCTTT
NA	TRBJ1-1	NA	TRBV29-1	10	CSVDDTEAFF	TGCAGCGTAGACGATACTGAAGCTTTCTTT
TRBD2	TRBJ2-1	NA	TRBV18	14	CASSPGLAGEGQFF	TGTGCCAGCTCACCGGGACTAGCGGGAGAAGGGCAGTTCTTC
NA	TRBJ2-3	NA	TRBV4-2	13	CASSLVFEGGQYF	TGTGCCAGCAGCCTCGTTTTCGAGGGAGGGCAGTATTTT
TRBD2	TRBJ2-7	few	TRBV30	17	CAWSVRGRGLAFLGQYF	TGTGCCTGGAGTGTAAGAGGCCGAGGACTAGCGTTTCTCGGGCAGTACTTC
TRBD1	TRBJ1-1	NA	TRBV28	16	CASSYRQGIGNTEAFF	TGTGCCAGCAGTTACCGACAGGGCATAGGTAACACTGAAGCTTTCTTT
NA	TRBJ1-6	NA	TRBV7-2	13	CASSSTSISPLHF	TGTGCCAGCAGCTCTACGTCCATTTCACCCCTCCACTTT
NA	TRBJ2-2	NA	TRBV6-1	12	CLVDGNTGELFF	TGTTTAGTCGACGGTAACACCGGGGAGCTGTTTTTT
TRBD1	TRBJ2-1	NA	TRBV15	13	CATSRGSRDRAFF	TGTGCCACCAGCAGAGGAAGCCGGGACAGGGCTTTCTTC
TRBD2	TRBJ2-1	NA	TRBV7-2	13	CASRRAAGDEQFF	TGTGCCAGTAGGCGGGCAGCGGGAGATGAGCAGTTCTTC
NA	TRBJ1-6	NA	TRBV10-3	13	CAISESGGSPLHF	TGTGCCATCAGTGAGTCGGGGGGTTCACCCCTCCACTTT
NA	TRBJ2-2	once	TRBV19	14	CASLGQTNTGELFF	TGTGCCAGCCTGGGGCAAACTAACACCGGGGAGCTGTTTTTT
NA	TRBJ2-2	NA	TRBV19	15	CASSIGGWGTGELFF	TGTGCCAGTAGTATCGGAGGGTGGGGCACCGGGGAGCTGTTTTTT
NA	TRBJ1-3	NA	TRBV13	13	CASSLGLGDTIYF	TGTGCCAGCAGCTTGGGCTTGGGGGACACCATATATTTT
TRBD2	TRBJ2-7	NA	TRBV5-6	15	CASSPRTLAGYEQYF	TGTGCCAGCAGCCCCCGAACTCTAGCGGGGTACGAGCAGTACTTC
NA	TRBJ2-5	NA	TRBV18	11	CASSPGETQYF	TGTGCCAGCTCACCGGGGGAGACCCAGTACTTC
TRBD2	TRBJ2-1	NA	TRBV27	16	CASSWVAGIAYNEQFF	TGTGCCAGCAGTTGGGTAGCGGGAATCGCCTACAATGAGCAGTTCTTC
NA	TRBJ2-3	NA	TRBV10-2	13	CASRDSPPDTQYF	TGCGCCAGCAGGGACAGCCCCCCAGATACGCAGTATTTT